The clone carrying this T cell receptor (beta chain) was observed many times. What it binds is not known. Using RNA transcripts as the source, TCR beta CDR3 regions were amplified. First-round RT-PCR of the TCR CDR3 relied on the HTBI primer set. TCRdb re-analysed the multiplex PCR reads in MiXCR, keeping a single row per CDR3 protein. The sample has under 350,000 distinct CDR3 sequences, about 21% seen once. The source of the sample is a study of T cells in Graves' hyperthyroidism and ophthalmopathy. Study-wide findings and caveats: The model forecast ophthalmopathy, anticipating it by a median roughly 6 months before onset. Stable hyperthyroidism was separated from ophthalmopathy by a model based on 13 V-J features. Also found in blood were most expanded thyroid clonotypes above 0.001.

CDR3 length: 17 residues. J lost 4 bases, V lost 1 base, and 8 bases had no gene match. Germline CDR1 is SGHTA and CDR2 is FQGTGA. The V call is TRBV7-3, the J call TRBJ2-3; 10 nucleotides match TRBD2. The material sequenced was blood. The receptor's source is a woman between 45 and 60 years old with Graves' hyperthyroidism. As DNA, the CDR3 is TGTGCCAGCAGCTTAAGTGGTAGCGGGGGGCGGGCAGATACGCAGTATTTT. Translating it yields CASSLSGSGGRADTQYF.